Presented here are 15 T cell receptor beta chains from one specimen sequenced in a study of T cells in Graves' hyperthyroidism and ophthalmopathy. RNA transcripts yielded amplified TCR beta CDR3 regions. The HTBI primer set drove a first-round RT-PCR of the TCR CDR3. Using its own MiXCR run on the multiplex PCR reads, TCRdb lists one record per CDR3 protein. This sample yields around 450,000 distinct CDR3 sequences, of which roughly 14% are seen a single time; almost 8% belongs to the top ten. The sample was blood. The source of these receptors is a woman under 30 with Graves' hyperthyroidism.

This clonotype has ten or more counts. The chain links TRBV12-3 or TRBV12-4 to TRBJ1-6, with D possibly matching TRBD1 (6 bases). The CDR3 has 14 residues. Between the trimmed V and J ends, which lost 6 bases and 7 bases, there was a span of 13 bases. CDR3 sequence: CASSIGGQNSPLHF. The CDR3 DNA follows: TGTGCCAGCAGCATAGGGGGGCAAAATTCACCCCTCCACTTT.

This clonotype was detected ten times or more. The V call is TRBV6-1, the J call TRBJ2-5, with 13 bases lining up with TRBD2. After removal of 4 bases from V and 4 bases from J, the junction contained 3 bases not matched to a gene. The CDR3 contains 15 residues. Germline V gene sequence: CDR1 MNHNS, CDR2 SASEGT. The chain's CDR3 is CASSGLAGGGETQYF. The CDR3 coding sequence is TGTGCCAGCAGTGGACTAGCGGGGGGAGGAGAGACCCAGTACTTC.

The chain joins TRBV4-1 to TRBJ2-2, with 14 bases that match TRBD2. CDR3 length equals 17 residues. Looked up from germline, CDR1 is MGHRA and CDR2 is YSYEKL. The V and J ends lost 3 bases and 1 base, in that order; junction bases with no gene match: 1. The CDR3 coding sequence is TGCGCCAGCAGCCACGGACTAGCGGGAGGGAACACCGGGGAGCTGTTTTTT. It specifies CASSHGLAGGNTGELFF.

This clonotype was observed at least ten times. The J gene is TRBJ2-7, the V gene TRBV10-3; TRBD2 is a possible D gene (5 bases). CDR3 length: 12 amino acids. V lost 4 bases and J 4 bases, leaving 8 bases between the germline ends. Germline CDR1 is ENHRY and CDR2 is SYGVKD. The CDR3 region is CAISAGGYEQYF. CDR3 DNA sequence: TGTGCCATCAGTGCCGGCGGGTACGAGCAGTACTTC.

In its sample, this clonotype was seen a few times. The V call is TRBV19, the J call TRBJ2-5, with 9 positions matching TRBD2. V lost 6 bases to trimming and J lost 4 bases; unmatched junction nucleotides: 9. This CDR3 region has 15 residues. Germline values: CDR1 LNHDA, CDR2 SQIVND (reference sequence). CDR3 in amino acids: CASSSWRGGVETQYF. CDR3 bases: TGTGCCAGTAGCTCTTGGCGGGGGGGCGTAGAGACCCAGTACTTC.

This clonotype has more than one count but fewer than ten. This chain uses TRBV2 with TRBJ2-2, with D perhaps TRBD1 (5 bases). The germline V gene has CDR1 SNHLY and CDR2 FYNNEI. The germline V and J ends were trimmed by 7 bases and 5 bases, with 17 bases remaining between them. CDR3 size: 15 residues. CDR3 bases: TGTGCCAGCACCTGGCTCATATCAGGGACCGGGGAGCTGTTTTTT. Encoded protein: CASTWLISGTGELFF.

This clonotype was seen ten or more times. The chain carries TRBV20-1 and TRBJ2-2; 8 bases map to TRBD1. Trimming cost V 2 bases and J 4 bases; bases outside gene matches: 6. Germline V lookup: CDR1 DFQATT, CDR2 SNEGSKA (reference sequence). The CDR3 totals 15 residues. CDR3 DNA: TGCAGTGCTAGAATCAGGGGGCGCCTCACCGGGGAGCTGTTTTTT. It translates to CSARIRGRLTGELFF.

The CDR3, as DNA: TGTGCCAGCAGTCCGCCCGTCAAGACTTATGAAAAACTGTTTTTT. Protein: CASSPPVKTYEKLFF. The chain links TRBV28 to TRBJ1-4; D is unresolved. The CDR3 length is 15 residues. Germline V gene sequence: CDR1 MDHEN, CDR2 SYDVKM. V lost 5 bases to trimming and J lost 6 bases, with 16 bases between them.

This clonotype has a count of ten or more. The chain employs TRBV13 and TRBJ2-3; TRBD2 agrees at 8 bases. The CDR3 has 15 amino acids. Germline-derived CDR1 and CDR2 are PRHDT and FYEKMQ (reference sequence). V lost 5 bases to trimming and J lost 3 bases; unmatched junction nucleotides: 7. CDR3 in DNA: TGTGCCAGCAGCCTGAGCGGGAGTCGGACAGATACGCAGTATTTT. Residues: CASSLSGSRTDTQYF.

This clonotype was seen at least ten times. The rearrangement uses TRBV5-4 and TRBJ2-3; TRBD2 agrees at 9 bases. The germline V gene has CDR1 SGHNT and CDR2 YYREEE (reference sequence). The CDR3 is made up of 16 amino acids. Trimming removed 1 base from V and 2 bases from J; junction bases left unmatched: 5. CDR3 sequence reads: CASSLMRGGDTDTQYF. The CDR3, as DNA: TGTGCCAGCAGCTTGATGCGGGGGGGCGACACAGATACGCAGTATTTT. The full variable domain, in which reference TRBV5-4 and TRBJ2-3 provide the parts outside the CDR3, is ETGVTQSPTHLIKTRGQQVTLRCSSQSGHNTVSWYQQALGQGPQFIFQYYREEENGRGNFPPRFSGLQFPNYSSELNVNALELDDSALYLCASSLMRGGDTDTQYFGPGTRLTVL.

As concerns this clonotype: A much larger clone is a single base away; this may be a read error. V usage is TRBV5-6 and J usage is TRBJ1-5; D gene ambiguous. The germline CDR1 and CDR2 sequences are SGHDT and YYEEEE. The germline V and J ends were trimmed by 2 bases and 4 bases, with 10 bases remaining between them. This CDR3 has 14 residues. CDR3 sequence: CASSFGTQNQPQHF. The CDR3 DNA reads as TGTGCCAGCAGCTTTGGAACCCAGAATCAGCCCCAGCATTTT.

The chain uses TRBV19 and TRBJ2-7; D remains ambiguous. V was pared by 0 bases and J by 3 bases, with 12 bases between. CDR1 and CDR2 from the germline V gene are LNHDA and SQIVND (reference sequence). The CDR3 covers 15 residues. The CDR3 DNA reads TGTGCCAGTAGTATAGAAGTGACATCGGACTACGAGCAGTACTTC. It yields the protein CASSIEVTSDYEQYF.

The J gene is TRBJ1-5, the V gene TRBV5-1, with TRBD1 matching 9 bases. V was clipped by 6 bases and J by 2 bases; unmatched bases: 3. Germline values: CDR1 SGHRS, CDR2 YFSETQ. The CDR3 totals 14 residues. The CDR3 nucleotides are TGCGCCAGCAACTGGACAGGGGGCAATCAGCCCCAGCATTTT. Translation: CASNWTGGNQPQHF.

The rearrangement uses TRBV6-1 and TRBJ1-5; no clear D. Looked up from germline, CDR1 is MNHNS and CDR2 is SASEGT. The CDR3 totals 13 residues. V lost 7 bases and J 4 bases, leaving 11 bases between the germline ends. DNA of the CDR3: TGTGCCAGCAATGTCGGGGATAATCAGCCCCAGCATTTT. Translating it yields CASNVGDNQPQHF.

This rearrangement joins TRBV9 to TRBJ1-2; TRBD1 aligns across 12 bases. Germline V gene sequence: CDR1 SGDLS, CDR2 YYNGEE. The length of the CDR3 is 17 residues. V trimming: 7 bases; J trimming: 4 bases; junction bases outside the gene matches: 14. The CDR3 sequence is CASGGTGGFSWGYGYTF. CDR3 nucleotides: TGTGCCAGCGGCGGGACAGGGGGCTTTTCTTGGGGCTATGGCTACACCTTC.